The 21 T cell receptor beta chains presented below share a single source sample, sequenced in a study of OX40 agonist ivuxolimab in advanced cancers. Method: immunoSEQ multiplex PCR; TCRdb's copy keeps in-frame clones and lacks some. The sample has tens of thousands of clones, approximately 84% seen once. Material: CD4+ or CD8+ T cells sorted from blood, obtained in a trial of the OX40 agonist ivuxolimab. The receptors shown here come from an adult with an advanced solid tumor such as melanoma, head and neck, liver or kidney cancer.

The chain employs TRBV13 and TRBJ2-3; no clear D gene. Trimming removed 5 bases at V and 3 bases at J, with 6 bases between. From germline, CDR1 is PRHDT and CDR2 FYEKMQ (reference sequence). The CDR3 contains 12 residues. CDR3 amino acids: CASSLRTDTQYF. The CDR3 bases are TGTGCCAGCAGCCTAAGAACAGATACGCAGTATTTT.

This clone appeared once. It is unclear where the CDR3 begins or ends on the DNA, so no DNA is shown, and the CDR3 is as TCRdb lists it. This sequence joins TRBV27 and TRBJ2-2. Germline values: CDR1 MNHEY, CDR2 SMNVEV (reference sequence). The length of the CDR3 is 15 amino acids, counting both ends. CDR3 sequence reads: CASSLPTGRAGSCFF.

The CDR3 here is CASSILGVPDTQYF. CDR3 DNA: TGTGCCAGCAGTATCCTAGGAGTGCCAGATACGCAGTATTTT. The chain carries TRBV27 and TRBJ2-3; D unclear. CDR1 and CDR2 from the germline V gene are MNHEY and SMNVEV (reference sequence). Deletions cut 5 bases from V and 4 bases from J, with 13 bases between. The CDR3 is made up of 14 amino acids.

The chain carries TRBV25-1 and TRBJ1-3; D unresolved. Trimming took off 8 bases at V and 1 base at J, with 6 bases between the two ends. Germline-derived CDR1 and CDR2 are MGHDK and SYGVNS. The CDR3 consists of 12 residues. CDR3 region: CASAPSGNTIYF. Here the CDR3 DNA reads TGTGCCAGCGCCCCTTCTGGAAACACCATATATTTT.

The chain employs TRBV11-2 and TRBJ2-3, with 9 positions matching TRBD2. V trimming: 7 bases; J trimming: 2 bases; junction bases outside the gene matches: 7. This CDR3 has 15 residues. CDR1 and CDR2 (germline): SGHAT, FQNNGV. The CDR3 reads CASIRLAADTDTQYF. CDR3 in DNA: TGTGCCAGCATACGACTAGCGGCGGACACAGATACGCAGTATTTT.

On this clone: This CDR3 is also generated by other DNA sequences in the sample. The chain joins TRBV30 to TRBJ1-5; 8 bases align to TRBD1. Trimming cost V 5 bases and J 2 bases; bases outside gene matches: 2. This CDR3 has 13 amino acids. Germline lookup yields CDR1 GTSNPN and CDR2 SVGIG (reference sequence). The CDR3 sequence: CAWSTGGNQPQHF. The CDR3 DNA reads as TGTGCCTGGTCGACAGGGGGCAATCAGCCCCAGCATTTT.

The V call is TRBV19, the J call TRBJ2-7; possibly TRBD2 for D (6 bases). Germline assignment: CDR1 LNHDA and CDR2 SQIVND (reference sequence). The CDR3 loop spans 15 amino acids. V was clipped by 5 bases and J by 6 bases, with 20 bases between them. The CDR3 spells CASSPVGGTPSEQYF. As DNA, the CDR3 is TGTGCCAGTAGTCCCGTTGGGGGGACTCCTTCCGAGCAGTACTTC.

The chain employs TRBV7-9 and TRBJ1-2; D is uncertain. This CDR3 spans 17 amino acids. With 1 base removed from V and 6 bases from J, the gap between germline ends came to 21 bases. CDR1 and CDR2 (germline): SEHNR, FQNEAQ (reference sequence). The CDR3 here is CASSLDGGMGGHHGYTF. The CDR3 coding sequence is TGTGCCAGCAGCTTAGATGGCGGGATGGGAGGGCACCATGGCTACACCTTC.

The rearrangement joins TRBV6-4 to TRBJ2-3, with 11 bases fitting TRBD2. This CDR3 comprises 17 residues. Losses at the gene ends were 2 bases for V and 1 base for J; bases not matched to a gene: 5. Germline CDR1 is MRHNA and CDR2 is SNTAGT. The CDR3: CASSDGTSGSGTDTQYF. DNA for the CDR3: TGTGCCAGCAGTGACGGGACTAGCGGTTCTGGCACAGATACGCAGTATTTT.

V usage is TRBV13 and J usage is TRBJ2-1; TRBD1 matches at 7 bases. Trimming cost V 4 bases and J 2 bases; bases outside gene matches: 8. This CDR3 spans 16 amino acids. Germline V gene data show CDR1 as PRHDT and CDR2 as FYEKMQ (reference sequence). The CDR3 region is CASSSGTVPPYNEQFF. The CDR3 DNA sequence: TGTGCCAGCAGCTCGGGGACAGTCCCCCCCTACAATGAGCAGTTCTTC.

This clone appeared once. J is TRBJ1-5 and V is TRBV19, with 7 bases that match TRBD1. V gave up 7 bases and J gave up 5 bases; unmatched junction bases: 5. The CDR3 is 13 residues long. Looked up from germline, CDR1 is LNHDA and CDR2 is SQIVND (reference sequence). CDR3 coding DNA: TGTGCCAGTATGGGCAGGGGGTATCAGCCCCAGCATTTT. Its protein product is CASMGRGYQPQHF.

V is TRBV15 and J is TRBJ1-6; no firm D call. This CDR3 is 17 amino acids long. Looked up from germline, CDR1 is LNHNV and CDR2 is YYDKDF (reference sequence). The V end lost 0 bases, the J end lost 7 bases, and 16 bases lay between the germline ends. The CDR3 nucleotides are TGTGCCACCAGCAGAGATCTGTTGGACCCAACCAATTCACCCCTCCACTTT. This gives the protein CATSRDLLDPTNSPLHF. Complete variable domain (other parts from reference TRBV15 and TRBJ1-6): DAMVIQNPRYQVTQFGKPVTLSCSQTLNHNVMYWYQQKSSQAPKLLFHYYDKDFNNEADTPDNFQSRRPNTSFCFLDIRSPGLGDTAMYLCATSRDLLDPTNSPLHFGNGTRLTVT.

The CDR3 region is CASGRPTVGDTEAFF. DNA for the CDR3: TGTGCCAGCGGACGACCGACAGTGGGGGACACTGAAGCTTTCTTT. The genes are TRBV27 and TRBJ1-1, with D possibly matching TRBD1 (5 bases). Germline CDR1 reads MNHEY; CDR2 reads SMNVEV (reference sequence). The V end lost 8 bases, the J end lost 3 bases, and 19 bases lay between the germline ends. The CDR3 runs 15 residues.

The CDR3 bases are TGTGCCAGCAGCTGGGGCAGTCAGCCCCAGCATTTT. Translating it yields CASSWGSQPQHF. The chain has TRBV7-9 and TRBJ1-5, with a tentative D call TRBD1 (5 bases). Germline-derived CDR1 and CDR2 are SEHNR and FQNEAQ (reference sequence). V lost 4 bases and J 6 bases, leaving 7 bases between the germline ends. CDR3 size: 12 residues.

This chain links TRBV25-1 with TRBJ2-7; 8 nucleotides align to TRBD1. Germline CDR1 reads MGHDK; CDR2 reads SYGVNS. There are 13 residues in the CDR3. Losses at the gene ends were 1 base for V and 6 bases for J; bases not matched to a gene: 2. The CDR3 DNA is TGTGCCAGCAGTGAATTTACAGGGGGCGAGCAGTACTTC. Its translation: CASSEFTGGEQYF.

Only a few counts were recorded for this clone. The DNA of the CDR3 is TGTGCCAGCACCCCGACTGGGAACACTGAAGCTTTCTTT. Translating it yields CASTPTGNTEAFF. This chain connects TRBV27 to TRBJ1-1; no firm D call. CDR1 is MNHEY, CDR2 SMNVEV, per germline (reference sequence). V shed 7 bases and J shed 1 base, with 10 bases lying between them. CDR3 length equals 13 residues.

The chain is built from TRBV7-2 and TRBJ2-3; D not certain. Trimming took off 3 bases at V and 0 bases at J, with 10 bases between the two ends. The V gene's germline CDR1 is SGHTA and CDR2 FQGNSA. The length of the CDR3 is 15 residues. The CDR3 loop reads CASSFSRASTDTQYF. DNA for the CDR3: TGTGCCAGCAGCTTTAGTCGGGCAAGCACAGATACGCAGTATTTT.

This clone occurred a few times. V and J are TRBV6-1 and TRBJ2-7; 7 nucleotides match TRBD1. Per the germline V gene, CDR1 is MNHNS and CDR2 is SASEGT. The junction had 13 bases not matched to a gene; V was cut back by 6 bases and J by 2 bases. This CDR3 is 16 amino acids long. Written as DNA, the CDR3 is TGTGCCAGCAGCGAAACGAACGAGGGGGCCCCCTACGAGCAGTACTTC. Its translation is CASSETNEGAPYEQYF.

This chain connects TRBV28 to TRBJ2-1, with 7 bases lining up with TRBD2. This CDR3 has 14 residues. Germline loops: CDR1 MDHEN, CDR2 SYDVKM. J was trimmed by 7 bases and V by 2 bases; bases with no gene match: 5. DNA of the CDR3: TGTGCCAGCAGTTTACAGGGACTACTGAATGAGCAGTTCTTC. This codes for CASSLQGLLNEQFF.

This clone showed up just once. The chain recombines TRBV7-9 with TRBJ2-7, with 11 positions matching TRBD2. CDR3 length: 15 amino acids. V gave up 4 bases and J gave up 3 bases; unmatched junction bases: 5. Germline V CDR1 and CDR2: SEHNR, FQNEAQ (reference sequence). The CDR3 nucleotides are TGTGCCAGCAGCTCGGGACTAGCGGACTACTACGAGCAGTACTTC. It is translated as CASSSGLADYYEQYF. Together with reference TRBV7-9 and TRBJ2-7, the CDR3 gives the full variable domain: DTGVSQNPRHKITKRGQNVTFRCDPISEHNRLYWYRQTLGQGPEFLTYFQNEAQLEKSRLLSDRFSAERPKGSFSTLEIQRTEQGDSAMYLCASSSGLADYYEQYFGPGTRLTVT.

The rearrangement joins TRBV27 to TRBJ2-7; tentatively, D is TRBD1 (6 bases). Trimming stripped 6 bases from V and 2 bases from J, with 11 bases between. The CDR3 is 13 amino acids. Germline V gives CDR1 MNHEY, CDR2 SMNVEV (reference sequence). The CDR3 sequence is CASSQGQAYEQYF. CDR3 coding DNA: TGTGCCAGCAGCCAGGGACAAGCCTACGAGCAGTACTTC.